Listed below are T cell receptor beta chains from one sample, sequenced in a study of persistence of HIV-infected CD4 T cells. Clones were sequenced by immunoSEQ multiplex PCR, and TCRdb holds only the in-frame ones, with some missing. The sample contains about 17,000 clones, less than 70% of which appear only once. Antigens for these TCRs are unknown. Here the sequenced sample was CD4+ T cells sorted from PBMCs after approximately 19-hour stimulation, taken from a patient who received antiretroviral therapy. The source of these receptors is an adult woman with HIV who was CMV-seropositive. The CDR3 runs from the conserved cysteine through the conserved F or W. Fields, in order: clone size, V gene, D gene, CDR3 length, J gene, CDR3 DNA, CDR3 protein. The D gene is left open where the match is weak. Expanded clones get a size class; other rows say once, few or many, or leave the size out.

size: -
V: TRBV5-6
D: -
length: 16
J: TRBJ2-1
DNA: TGTGCCAGCAGCTTGGTGGGGACGCGACAGTACAATGAGCAGTTCTTC
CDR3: CASSLVGTRQYNEQFF

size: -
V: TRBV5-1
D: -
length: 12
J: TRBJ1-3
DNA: TGCGCCAGCAGCTTGAATGGAAACACCATATATTTT
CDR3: CASSLNGNTIYF

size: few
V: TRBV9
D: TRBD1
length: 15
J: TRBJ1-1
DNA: TGTGCCAGCAGCGAGCGGGACAGGGGTCGCACTGAAGCTTTCTTT
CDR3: CASSERDRGRTEAFF

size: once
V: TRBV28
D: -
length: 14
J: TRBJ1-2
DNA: TGTGCCAGCAGTTTTGCCCCGGGGATACATGGCTACACCTTC
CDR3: CASSFAPGIHGYTF

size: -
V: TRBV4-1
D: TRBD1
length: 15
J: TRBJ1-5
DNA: TGCGCCAGCAGCCAAAACGACAGGGTGAATCAGCCCCAGCATTTT
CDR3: CASSQNDRVNQPQHF

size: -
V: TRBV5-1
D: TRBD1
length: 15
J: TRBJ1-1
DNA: TGCGCCAGCAGCACCCGGGACAGCGCAAACACTGAAGCTTTCTTT
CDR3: CASSTRDSANTEAFF

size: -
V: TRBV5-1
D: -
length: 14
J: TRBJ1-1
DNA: TGCGCCAGCAGCTTGGCGGGGGCCGGAACTGAAGCTTTCTTT
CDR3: CASSLAGAGTEAFF

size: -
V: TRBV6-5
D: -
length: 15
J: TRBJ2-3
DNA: TGTGCCAGCAGTTACTCGACAGCAGGCACAGATACGCAGTATTTT
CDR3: CASSYSTAGTDTQYF

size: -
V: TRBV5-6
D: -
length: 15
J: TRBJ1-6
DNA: TGTGCCAGCAGCTTGGTCCAGGGACATAAGTCACCCCTCCACTTT
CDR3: CASSLVQGHKSPLHF

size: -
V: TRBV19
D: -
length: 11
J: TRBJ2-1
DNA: TGTGCCAGTAGTCTTAACAATGAGCAGTTCTTC
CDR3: CASSLNNEQFF

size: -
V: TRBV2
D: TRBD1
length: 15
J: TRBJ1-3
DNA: TGTGCCAGCAGCTGGGACAGGCAATCTGGAAACACCATATATTTT
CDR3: CASSWDRQSGNTIYF

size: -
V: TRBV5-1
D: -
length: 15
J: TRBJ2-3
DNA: TGCGCCAGCAAGGTTGCTCCCCGCCGCACAGATACGCAGTATTTT
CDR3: CASKVAPRRTDTQYF

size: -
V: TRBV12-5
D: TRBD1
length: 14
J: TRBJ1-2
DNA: TGTGCTAGTGCCGCGACAGGGGGCTACTATGGCTACACCTTC
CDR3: CASAATGGYYGYTF

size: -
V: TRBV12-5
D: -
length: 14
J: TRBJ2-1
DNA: TGTGCTAGTGGCCCGGGGACTTACTACAATGAGCAGTTCTTC
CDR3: CASGPGTYYNEQFF

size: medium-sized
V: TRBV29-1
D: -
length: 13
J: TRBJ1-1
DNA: TGCAGCGTTCCCCGGGAGGGGAACACTGAAGCTTTCTTT
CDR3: CSVPREGNTEAFF

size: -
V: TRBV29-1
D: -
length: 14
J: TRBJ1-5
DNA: TGCAGCGTAGCCGGGACCGCTGTCAATCAGCCCCAGCATTTT
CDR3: CSVAGTAVNQPQHF

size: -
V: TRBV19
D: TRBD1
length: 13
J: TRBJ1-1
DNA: TGTGCCAGTAAGTCTCAGGGGGCCACTGAAGCTTTCTTT
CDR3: CASKSQGATEAFF

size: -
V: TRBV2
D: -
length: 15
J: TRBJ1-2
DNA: TGTGCCAGCAGCCCCAGGACGACAGCTAGCTATGGCTACACCTTC
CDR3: CASSPRTTASYGYTF

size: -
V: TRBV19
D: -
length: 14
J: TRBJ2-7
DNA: TGTGCCAGTAGTATAAAGGTCCCATCCTACGAGCAGTACTTC
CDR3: CASSIKVPSYEQYF

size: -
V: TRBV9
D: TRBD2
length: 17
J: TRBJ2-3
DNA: TGTGCCAGCAGCCCTGGGACTAGCGGGGGGGCTTGGGATACGCAGTATTTT
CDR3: CASSPGTSGGAWDTQYF

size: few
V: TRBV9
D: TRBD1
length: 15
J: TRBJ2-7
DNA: TGTGCCAGCAGCCCCCGGGACAGGGGCATCCACGAGCAGTACTTC
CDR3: CASSPRDRGIHEQYF

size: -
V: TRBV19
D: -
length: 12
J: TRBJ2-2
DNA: TGTGCCAGTAACGGGAACACCGGGGAGCTGTTTTTT
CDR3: CASNGNTGELFF

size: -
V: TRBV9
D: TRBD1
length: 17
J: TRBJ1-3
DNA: TGTGCCAGCAGCGTAGACCCGGGGACAGGGCCTGGAAACACCATATATTTT
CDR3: CASSVDPGTGPGNTIYF

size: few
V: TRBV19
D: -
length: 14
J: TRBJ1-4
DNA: TGTGCCAGTAGTATCAGGGGCCTAGAGGAAAAACTGTTTTTT
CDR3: CASSIRGLEEKLFF

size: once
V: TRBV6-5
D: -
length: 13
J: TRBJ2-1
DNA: TGTGCCAGCAGATCTTCGGTTCGCAATGAGCAGTTCTTC
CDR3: CASRSSVRNEQFF

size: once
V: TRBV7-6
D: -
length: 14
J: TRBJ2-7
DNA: TGTGCCAGCAGCTTAGAGCTGAGCTCCTACGAGCAGTACTTC
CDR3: CASSLELSSYEQYF

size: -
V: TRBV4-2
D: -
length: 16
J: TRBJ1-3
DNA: TGTGCCAGCAGCCAAGAAGGAAAGAAGTCTGGAAACACCATATATTTT
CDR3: CASSQEGKKSGNTIYF

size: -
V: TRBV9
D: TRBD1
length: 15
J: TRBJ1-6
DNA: TGTGCCAGCAGCTCCTCAGGGGGCGAGCATTCACCCCTCCACTTT
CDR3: CASSSSGGEHSPLHF

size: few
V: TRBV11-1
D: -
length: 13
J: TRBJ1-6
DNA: TGTGCCAGCAGCTCCATACAGAATTCACCCCTCCACTTT
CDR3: CASSSIQNSPLHF

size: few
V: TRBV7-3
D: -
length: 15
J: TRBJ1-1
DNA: TGTGCCAGCAGATCCTTTGTCCAGGCGAAGGCTGAAGCTTTCTTT
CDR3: CASRSFVQAKAEAFF

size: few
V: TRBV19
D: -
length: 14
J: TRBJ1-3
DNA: TGTGCCAGTAACCAGGGCAGCTCTGGAAACACCATATATTTT
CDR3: CASNQGSSGNTIYF

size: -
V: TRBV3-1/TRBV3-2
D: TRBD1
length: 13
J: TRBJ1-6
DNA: TGTGCCAGCAGAGGGGGCAATAATTCACCCCTCCACTTT
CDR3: CASRGGNNSPLHF

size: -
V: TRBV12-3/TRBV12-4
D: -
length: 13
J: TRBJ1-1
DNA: TGTGCCAGCAGTGGGCCTCCGGGGGGGGACGCTTTCTTT
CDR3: CASSGPPGGDAFF

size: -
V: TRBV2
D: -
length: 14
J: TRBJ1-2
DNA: TGTGCCAGCAGGGCTGGACAGACCAACTATGGCTACACCTTC
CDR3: CASRAGQTNYGYTF

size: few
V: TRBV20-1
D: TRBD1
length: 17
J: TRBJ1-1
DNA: TGCAGTGCTAGTCGGGGGTTCCGAACAGGGGGCGCGGTCGGAGCTTTCTTT
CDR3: CSASRGFRTGGAVGAFF

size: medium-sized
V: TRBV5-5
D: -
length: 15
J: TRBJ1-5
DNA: TGTGCCAGCAGCTTGAATAGGGGTAGCAATCAGCCCCAGCATTTT
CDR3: CASSLNRGSNQPQHF

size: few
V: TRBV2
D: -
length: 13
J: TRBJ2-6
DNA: TGTGCCAAACAGGGCACTGGGGCCAACGTCCTGACTTTC
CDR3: CAKQGTGANVLTF

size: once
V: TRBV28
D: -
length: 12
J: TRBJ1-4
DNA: TGTGCCAGCAGTTTGGGACAAGAAAAACTGTTTTTT
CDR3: CASSLGQEKLFF

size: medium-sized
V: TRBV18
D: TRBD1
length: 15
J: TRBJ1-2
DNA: TGTGCCAGCTCACCAGAAGGGTACAGGGGGAATGGCTACACCTTC
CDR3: CASSPEGYRGNGYTF

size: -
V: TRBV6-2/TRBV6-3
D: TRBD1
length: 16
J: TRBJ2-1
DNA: TGTGCCAGCAGTTCCGGGACAGGGGGGATTATGGTTGGTCAGTTCTTC
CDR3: CASSSGTGGIMVGQFF

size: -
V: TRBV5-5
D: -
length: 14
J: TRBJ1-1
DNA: TGTGCCAGCAGCCGCAGGGAGGGGAACACTGAAGCTTTCTTT
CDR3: CASSRREGNTEAFF

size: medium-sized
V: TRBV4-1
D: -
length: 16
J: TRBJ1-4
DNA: TGCGCCAGCAGCCAAGATGAGGGAAGGAATAATGAAAAACTGTTTTTT
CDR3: CASSQDEGRNNEKLFF

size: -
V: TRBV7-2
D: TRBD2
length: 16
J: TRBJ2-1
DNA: TGTGCCAGCAGCTCAGTCGGGGGGGTGAACTACAATGAGCAGTTCTTC
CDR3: CASSSVGGVNYNEQFF

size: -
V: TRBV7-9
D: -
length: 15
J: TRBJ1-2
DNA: TGTGCCAGCAGCTTAGAGGGCCGGACGAACTATGGCTACACCTTC
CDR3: CASSLEGRTNYGYTF

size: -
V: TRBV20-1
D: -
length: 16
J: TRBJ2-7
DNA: TGCAGTGCTAGTTTTGTTTGGGGGACCTTTATGAACGAGCAGTACTTC
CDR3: CSASFVWGTFMNEQYF

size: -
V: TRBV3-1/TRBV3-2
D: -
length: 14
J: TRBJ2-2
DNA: TGTGCCAGCAGCCCCAGACTTGACACCGGGGAGCTGTTTTTT
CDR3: CASSPRLDTGELFF

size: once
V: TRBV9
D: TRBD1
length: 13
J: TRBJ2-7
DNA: TGTGCCAGCAGCGTAGAAGGGGGCGGCAGTCTGTACTTC
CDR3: CASSVEGGGSLYF

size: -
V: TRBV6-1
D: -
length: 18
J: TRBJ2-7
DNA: TGTGCCAGCAGTGGCTTATACCGCAGGGGTGAATACCGCTACGAGCAGTACTTC
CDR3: CASSGLYRRGEYRYEQYF

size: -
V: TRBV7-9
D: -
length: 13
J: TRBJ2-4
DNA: TGTGCCAGCAGCTTCTCAGACAGAAACATTCAGTACTTC
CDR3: CASSFSDRNIQYF

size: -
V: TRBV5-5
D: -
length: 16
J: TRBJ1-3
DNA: TGTGCCAGCACCACCGGGACGCAGAGCTCTGGAAACACCATATATTTT
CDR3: CASTTGTQSSGNTIYF